The entry below describes one T cell receptor beta chain. This record comes from a study of glioma-infiltrating T cells. Study context: Presurgical dexamethasone in glioma patients lasted six or fewer days.

The V gene lost 4 bases and the J gene lost 0 bases, with 6 bases spanning the gap. The CDR3 covers 12 residues. Germline CDR1 is SQVTM and CDR2 is ANQGSEA. Using RNA template, CDR3s of TCR alpha and beta were amplified with iRepertoire arm-PCR. Tissue mRNA or PBMC total RNA, roughly 95-400 ng, went into one-step reverse transcription and amplification. TCRdb ran MiXCR on the multiplex PCR reads and lists one entry per CDR3 protein. In the table there are about 380,000 distinct CDR3 sequences, 35% to 45% of which are singletons. This clonotype was obtained from a human donor with low-grade glioma or glioblastoma, undergoing nonglioma brain surgery, or in good health (not recorded which). This chain joins TRBV29-1 and TRBJ2-5; a weak D match, TRBD1 (5 bases). Sample: glioma tissue, nonneoplastic brain tissue, or PBMCs (not recorded which). The CDR3 sequence is CSVGQHQETQYF. DNA of the CDR3: TGCAGCGTTGGACAGCACCAAGAGACCCAGTACTTC.